This T cell receptor beta chain was sequenced for a study of T cells in Graves' hyperthyroidism and ophthalmopathy. The CDR3 runs 13 residues. Trimming left V 3 bases short and J 2 bases short, with 8 bases between. This clonotype was detected many times. Amplified TCR beta CDR3 regions came from RNA transcripts. The primer set for the first-round RT-PCR of the TCR CDR3 was HTBI. TCRdb re-called the multiplex PCR reads with MiXCR, one entry per CDR3 protein. This sample yields about half a million distinct CDR3 sequences, of which about 16% are seen a single time; 25% to 30% belongs to the top ten. The source of this sequence is a woman younger than 45 with Graves' ophthalmopathy. The specimen was blood. The chain employs TRBV12-3 or TRBV12-4 and TRBJ2-7, with D possibly matching TRBD1 (5 bases). In DNA form, the CDR3 reads TGTGCCAGCAGTTTGGAAGGGGCCTACGAGCAGTACTTC. This gives the protein CASSLEGAYEQYF.